This TCR beta chain was sequenced during a study of shared clonotypes between healthy human individuals. Trimming removed 5 bases from V and 5 bases from J, with 13 bases in between. Germline loops: CDR1 SEHNR, CDR2 FQNEAQ (reference sequence). The CDR3 is 14 residues long. Ten or more counts support this clone. The table came from immunoSEQ multiplex PCR; TCRdb's copy has only in-frame clones and leaves some out. The table includes under 600,000 clones, about 80% detected once. This clonotype originated in a woman aged 40 to 55 in good health. Some clones in this sample may be carry-over from other donors' samples. The sample was PBMCs. The chain combines TRBV7-9 with TRBJ2-1; D ambiguous. Here the CDR3 reads CASSAPNWDNEQFF. CDR3 nucleotides: TGTGCCAGCAGCGCCCCCAATTGGGACAATGAGCAGTTCTTC.